This T cell receptor beta chain is drawn from a study of OX40 agonist ivuxolimab in advanced cancers. Broadly, across the study: The costimulatory receptor OX40 (CD134) was targeted by ivuxolimab, a fully human IgG2 agonistic monoclonal antibody. The point of sequencing TCRbeta in the periphery was to test whether ivuxolimab changed TCR sequence diversity and drove clonal T-cell expansion. Among the roughly 52 dose-escalation patients, some 19 had hepatocellular carcinoma, roughly 15 melanoma, 9 renal cell carcinoma and 9 head and neck cancer. In the dose-escalation cohort, around four fifths of patients were male, and the mean age was approximately 64 years, with a range of about 23 to 85. Partial responses were achieved by three dose-escalation patients, of whom one had hepatocellular carcinoma and two had cutaneous melanoma. Intravenous ivuxolimab was administered to patients every 2 weeks at six dose levels: 0.01, 0.1, 0.3, 1.5, 3 and 10 mg/kg. Patients were allowed to have had prior anti-PD-1, anti-PD-L1 or anti-CTLA-4 therapy, and 40% of the dose-escalation patients had previously received checkpoint inhibitors. The paper covers the monotherapy dose-escalation part of the phase I ivuxolimab trial, which included N of about 50 patients.

Genomic DNA was isolated from the sorted cells so that the TCRbeta CDR3 region could be sequenced. TCRbeta CDR3 regions were sequenced using the immunoSEQ Assay. Not all clones reach the TCRdb copy of this immuneACCESS table, which keeps in-frame sequences only. Checked studies attribute under half of the gap to unresolved V genes and leave the rest unexplained. Recorded for this sample are approximately 84,000 clones; 90% to 95% of them occurred a single time. Roughly 0.4% of the sample rests with the top ten. The cysteine opens and the phenylalanine closes a CDR3 of 14 amino acids. Only the CDR3 part of the read is kept: 42 bases, read in frame from the first base. Trimming at the junction amounts to 7 bases on V and 8 bases on J, and the germline ends lie 17 bases apart. Taken from the germline V gene (reference sequence), the CDR1 and CDR2 loops are MNHEY and SMNVEV. Patients with autoimmune disease history or receiving systemic immunosuppression were excluded from the trial. Peripheral blood for TCR sequencing was drawn from every dose cohort at baseline, at cycle 4 day 1 and at cycle 7 day 1. The samples were taken from a phase I, first-in-human, multicenter, open-label dose-escalation trial of ivuxolimab. Adults with locally advanced or metastatic head and neck squamous cell, hepatocellular, melanoma or renal cell carcinoma were enrolled in the trial. Before TCR sequencing, CD4+ T cells and CD8+ T cells from peripheral blood were sorted into separate populations.

Study-wide conclusions, independent of this receptor: In the 0.1-3.0 mg/kg groups, partial responders were among the patients with the lowest normalized peripheral clonal expansion, particularly in CD8+ T cells. Antigen specificity was not determined for the clonally expanded peripheral T cells. At doses of 0.1 to 3.0 mg/kg, clonal expansion of both CD4+ and CD8+ blood T cells was observed from baseline to week 6. After ivuxolimab, CD8+ T cells had more expanded clones than CD4+ T cells on average. Low levels of normalized T-cell clonal expansion were also seen in some patients who did not respond.

On this clone itself: This clone's antigen is unknown. Base qualities are missing; no much larger clone stands one base away.

The receptor's source is an adult with an advanced solid tumor such as melanoma, head and neck, liver or kidney cancer. Source: CD4+ or CD8+ T cells sorted from blood, taken in a trial of the OX40 agonist ivuxolimab. The chain couples TRBV27 to TRBJ2-2; a confident D gene designation cannot be given. The nucleotide sequence reads TGTGCCAGCACATTCCTTAGCTCTTGGGGGGAGCTGTTTTTT. Its protein reads: CASTFLSSWGELFF.